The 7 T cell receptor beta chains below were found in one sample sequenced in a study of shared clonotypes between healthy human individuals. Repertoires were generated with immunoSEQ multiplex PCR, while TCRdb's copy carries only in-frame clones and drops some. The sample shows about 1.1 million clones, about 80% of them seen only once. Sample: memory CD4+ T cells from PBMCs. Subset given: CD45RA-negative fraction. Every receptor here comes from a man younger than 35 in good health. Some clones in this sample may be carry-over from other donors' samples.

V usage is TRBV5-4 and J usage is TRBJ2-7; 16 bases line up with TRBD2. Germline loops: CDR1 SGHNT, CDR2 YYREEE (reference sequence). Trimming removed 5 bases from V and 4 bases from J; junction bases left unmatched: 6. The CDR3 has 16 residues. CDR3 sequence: CASRPGLAGGLYEQYF. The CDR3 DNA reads TGTGCCAGCAGGCCGGGACTAGCGGGAGGGCTATACGAGCAGTACTTC.

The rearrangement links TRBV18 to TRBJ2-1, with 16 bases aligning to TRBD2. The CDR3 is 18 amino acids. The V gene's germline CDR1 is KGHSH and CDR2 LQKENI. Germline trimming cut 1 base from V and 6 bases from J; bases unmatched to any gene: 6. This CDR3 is CASSPRGTSGRVANEQFF. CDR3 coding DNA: TGTGCCAGCTCACCACGTGGGACTAGCGGGAGGGTGGCCAATGAGCAGTTCTTC.

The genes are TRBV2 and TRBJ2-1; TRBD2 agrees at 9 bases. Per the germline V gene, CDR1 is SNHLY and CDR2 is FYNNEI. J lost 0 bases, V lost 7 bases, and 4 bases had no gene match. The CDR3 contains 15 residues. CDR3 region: CASNLAGSSYNEQFF. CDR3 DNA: TGTGCCAGCAACCTAGCGGGGAGCTCCTACAATGAGCAGTTCTTC.

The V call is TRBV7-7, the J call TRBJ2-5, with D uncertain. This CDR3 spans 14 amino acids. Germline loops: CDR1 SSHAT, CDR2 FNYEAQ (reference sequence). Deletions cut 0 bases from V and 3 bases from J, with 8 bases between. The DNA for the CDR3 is TGTGCCAGCAGCTTAGCGGGTTATAAAGAGACCCAGTACTTC. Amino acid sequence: CASSLAGYKETQYF. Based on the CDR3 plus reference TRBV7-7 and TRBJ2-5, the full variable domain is GAGVSQSPRYKVTKRGQDVTLRCDPISSHATLYWYQQALGQGPEFLTYFNYEAQPDKSGLPSDRFSAERPEGSISTLTIQRTEQRDSAMYRCASSLAGYKETQYFGPGTRLLVL.

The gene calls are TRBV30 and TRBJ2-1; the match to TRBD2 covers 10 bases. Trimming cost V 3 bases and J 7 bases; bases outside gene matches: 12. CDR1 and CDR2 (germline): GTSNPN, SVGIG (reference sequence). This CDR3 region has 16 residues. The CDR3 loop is CAWRGYISGRVNEQFF. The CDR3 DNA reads TGTGCCTGGAGGGGGTATATCAGCGGGAGGGTTAATGAGCAGTTCTTC.

DNA for the CDR3: TGTGCCTTTCCTGTGGGGGAGGGCCGCGATGAGCAGTTCTTC. This codes for CAFPVGEGRDEQFF. V and J are TRBV7-9 and TRBJ2-1; 7 nucleotides line up with TRBD2. Trimming removed 11 bases from V and 8 bases from J; junction bases left unmatched: 15. This CDR3 comprises 14 residues. Germline CDR1 SEHNR, CDR2 FQNEAQ (reference sequence).

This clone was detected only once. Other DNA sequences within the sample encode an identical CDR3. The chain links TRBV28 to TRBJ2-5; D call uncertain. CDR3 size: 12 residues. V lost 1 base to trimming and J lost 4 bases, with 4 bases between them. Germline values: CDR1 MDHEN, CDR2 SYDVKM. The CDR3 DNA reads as TGTGCCAGCAGTTTATTGCGAGAGACCCAGTACTTC. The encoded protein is CASSLLRETQYF.